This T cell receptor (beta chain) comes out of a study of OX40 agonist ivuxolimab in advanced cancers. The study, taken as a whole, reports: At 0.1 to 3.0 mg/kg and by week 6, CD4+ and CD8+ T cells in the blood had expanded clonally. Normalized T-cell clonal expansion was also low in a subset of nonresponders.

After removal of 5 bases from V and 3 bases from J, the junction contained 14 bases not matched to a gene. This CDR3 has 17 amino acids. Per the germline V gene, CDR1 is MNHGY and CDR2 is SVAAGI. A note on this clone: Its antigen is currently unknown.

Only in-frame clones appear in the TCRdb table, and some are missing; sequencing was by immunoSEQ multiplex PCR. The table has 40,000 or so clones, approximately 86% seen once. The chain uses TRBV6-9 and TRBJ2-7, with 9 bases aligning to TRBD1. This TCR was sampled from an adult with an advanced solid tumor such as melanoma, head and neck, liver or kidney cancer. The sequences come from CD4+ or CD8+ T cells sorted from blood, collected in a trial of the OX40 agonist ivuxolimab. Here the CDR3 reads CASSMTYRGQGSYEQYF. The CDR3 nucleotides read TGTGCCAGCAGTATGACCTACAGGGGGCAAGGAAGCTACGAGCAGTACTTC.